This TCR beta chain derives from a study of cytomegalovirus exposure and HLA in healthy donors. This cohort consisted of healthy bone marrow donors. Though probably carrying unrecorded immune exposures, donors were nominally healthy at sampling. CDR3 length: 15 residues. Looked up from germline, CDR1 is MNHNS and CDR2 is SASEGT. V was clipped by 3 bases and J by 5 bases; unmatched bases: 6. Use of 60 Vbeta and 13 Jbeta primers characterized the PCR. As originally analysed: In a later analysis, the count reached 75 million to 90 million unique TCR beta chains, with 9 million to 11 million shared. Sequenced by immunoSEQ multiplex PCR; TCRdb stores in-frame clones only, minus some. For V, J and clone size, that table is used; D and trimming come from the DNA. The sample yields approximately 200,000 clones, 84% seen once. This clone was recorded once.

The chain couples TRBV6-1 to TRBJ2-2, with TRBD1 identical over 7 bases. The specimen sequenced was PBMCs. The origin of this receptor is a boy aged 5-17 years in good health and CMV-seronegative. The CDR3 region has the DNA TGTGCCAGCAGTGAGCTACAGGGGAGTACCGGGGAGCTGTTTTTT. Protein product: CASSELQGSTGELFF.